These 27 T cell receptor beta chains were all obtained from the same sample, sequenced in a study of technical replicates of blood from four donors. TCRdb's table, derived via immunoSEQ multiplex PCR, lists solely in-frame clones and lacks some. The sample carries roughly 56,000 clones, 90% to 95% recorded once. Sequencing input: PBMCs. The receptors shown here come from a human donor in good health. Some clones in this sample may be carry-over from other donors' samples.

The CDR3 is CASSGQHSYEQYF. The CDR3 bases are TGTGCCAGCAGCGGGCAGCATTCCTACGAGCAGTACTTC. V usage is TRBV7-9 and J usage is TRBJ2-7; the D is unclear. The CDR3 is made up of 13 amino acids. Looked up from germline, CDR1 is SEHNR and CDR2 is FQNEAQ (reference sequence). Deletions cut 5 bases from V and 1 base from J, with 9 bases between.

The CDR3 DNA sequence: TGTGCCAGCAGACTGGGGCTAGCGGGGGGGACGAACACCGGGGAGCTGTTTTTT. Translation: CASRLGLAGGTNTGELFF. V gene TRBV7-6 combines with J gene TRBJ2-2; 12 nucleotides match TRBD2. CDR3 length: 18 residues. From germline, CDR1 is SGHVS and CDR2 FNYEAQ. Trimming cost V 6 bases and J 0 bases; bases outside gene matches: 8.

The chain employs TRBV27 and TRBJ1-4, with D hard to call. CDR3 length: 15 amino acids. Trimming removed 5 bases from V and 0 bases from J, with 10 bases in between. The germline gives CDR1 MNHEY, CDR2 SMNVEV (reference sequence). CDR3 bases: TGTGCCAGCAGTCCTCGGTCGACAACTAATGAAAAACTGTTTTTT. Translation gives CASSPRSTTNEKLFF.

This chain joins TRBV10-3 and TRBJ1-2; a possible D gene is TRBD1 (6 bases). Trimming left V 0 bases short and J 2 bases short, with 10 bases between. The CDR3 sequence is 15 residues long. The germline gives CDR1 ENHRY, CDR2 SYGVKD. The CDR3 here is CAISESGGTNYGYTF. CDR3 in DNA: TGTGCCATCAGTGAGTCAGGGGGAACGAACTATGGCTACACCTTC.

The chain combines TRBV13 with TRBJ1-5, with 7 bases identical to TRBD1. CDR1 is PRHDT and CDR2 is FYEKMQ in the germline V gene (reference sequence). The CDR3 has 15 residues. Trimming at V came to 4 bases and at J to 2 bases, leaving 5 bases not matched to a gene. The CDR3 sequence is CASSSDRVGNQPQHF. The DNA for the CDR3 is TGTGCCAGCAGCTCTGACAGGGTCGGCAATCAGCCCCAGCATTTT.

This clone was counted a few times. The chain employs TRBV7-9 and TRBJ2-7; a weak D match, TRBD1 (5 bases). Germline CDR1 is SEHNR and CDR2 is FQNEAQ (reference sequence). The V end was cut by 1 base, the J end by 3 bases, with 7 bases between. The CDR3 is 13 amino acids. CDR3 DNA sequence: TGTGCCAGCAGCTTAGGTAGGGGCTACGAGCAGTACTTC. This translates into CASSLGRGYEQYF.

The rearrangement links TRBV4-3 to TRBJ2-1, with TRBD2 matching over 11 bases. The V gene's germline CDR1 is LGHNA and CDR2 YSLEER. The CDR3 length is 14 residues. Losses at the gene ends were 0 bases for V and 10 bases for J; bases not matched to a gene: 2. CDR3 DNA: TGCGCCAGCAGCCAAGATCGACTAGCGGGGGAGCAGTTCTTC. Translated, it gives CASSQDRLAGEQFF.

In its sample, this clone was seen once. This chain joins TRBV4-2 and TRBJ2-2; weak D call: TRBD2 (5 bases). Deletions cut 1 base from V and 1 base from J, with 16 bases between. CDR1 and CDR2 from the germline V gene are LGHNA and YNFKEQ. This CDR3 region has 18 residues. The chain's CDR3 is CASSQVGRLGGNTGELFF. The CDR3 DNA follows: TGTGCCAGCAGCCAAGTTGGGCGACTCGGAGGGAACACCGGGGAGCTGTTTTTT.

The chain couples TRBV7-6 to TRBJ2-7; the match to TRBD2 covers 12 bases. Germline loops: CDR1 SGHVS, CDR2 FNYEAQ. J lost 6 bases, V lost 5 bases, and 14 bases had no gene match. The CDR3 extends over 17 amino acids. The CDR3 reads CASSQVGGLAGGIEQYF. CDR3 DNA: TGTGCCAGCAGCCAGGTTGGGGGGCTAGCGGGAGGGATCGAGCAGTACTTC.

This chain joins TRBV30 and TRBJ1-4; perhaps TRBD1 as D (6 bases). This CDR3 comprises 12 residues. Germline V gene lookup returns CDR1 GTSNPN and CDR2 SVGIG (reference sequence). V shed 2 bases and J shed 7 bases, with 8 bases lying between them. Written as DNA, the CDR3 is TGTGCCTGGAGTTTGGACAGTGAAAAACTGTTTTTT. It yields the protein CAWSLDSEKLFF.

J is TRBJ1-5 and V is TRBV9, with unresolved D. V dropped 3 bases and J dropped 1 base, with 8 bases sitting between them. Germline lookup yields CDR1 SGDLS and CDR2 YYNGEE. CDR3 length: 14 amino acids. CDR3 in DNA: TGTGCCAGCAGCGGGGCTGGGAGCAATCAGCCCCAGCATTTT. This gives the protein CASSGAGSNQPQHF. The variable domain in full, completed from reference TRBV9 and TRBJ1-5, reads DSGVTQTPKHLITATGQRVTLRCSPRSGDLSVYWYQQSLDQGLQFLIQYYNGEERAKGNILERFSAQQFPDLHSELNLSSLELGDSALYFCASSGAGSNQPQHFGDGTRLSIL.

The chain carries TRBV7-9 and TRBJ2-7; 7 bases agree with TRBD1. The CDR3 sequence is 13 residues long. The germline V gene encodes CDR1 SEHNR and CDR2 FQNEAQ (reference sequence). The junction had 5 bases not matched to a gene; V was cut back by 6 bases and J by 3 bases. CDR3 coding DNA: TGTGCCAGCAGGCAGGACAGGTGCTACGAGCAGTACTTC. Protein sequence: CASRQDRCYEQYF.

Here the CDR3 DNA reads TGTGCCAGCAGCCAGGCCCCTCGGGAGCGGTTATCCTACGAGCAGTACTTC. Translated, it gives CASSQAPRERLSYEQYF. This chain connects TRBV4-2 to TRBJ2-7, with D possibly matching TRBD2 (6 bases). This CDR3 comprises 17 residues. Germline V lookup: CDR1 LGHNA, CDR2 YNFKEQ. Trimming left V 3 bases short and J 1 base short, with 19 bases between.

The chain carries TRBV6-4 and TRBJ2-3; no definite D call. V was clipped by 5 bases and J by 3 bases, with 9 bases between them. The length of the CDR3 is 13 residues. Germline CDR1 and CDR2: MRHNA and SNTAGT. CDR3 coding DNA: TGTGCCAGCAGTCAGGCCGAAACAGATACGCAGTATTTT. It encodes CASSQAETDTQYF.

The chain is built from TRBV6-5 and TRBJ2-7; 11 positions agree with TRBD2. The germline CDR1 and CDR2 sequences are MNHEY and SVGAGI. V trimming: 2 bases; J trimming: 2 bases; junction bases outside the gene matches: 2. The CDR3 length is 15 residues. CDR3 bases: TGTGCCAGCAGTTACGGGACTAGCGGACCCTACGAGCAGTACTTC. This sequence encodes CASSYGTSGPYEQYF.

This clone was counted a single time. V is TRBV11-3 and J is TRBJ2-3; D perhaps matches TRBD2 (6 bases). The CDR3 loop spans 17 amino acids. Trimming took off 6 bases at V and 4 bases at J, with 23 bases between the two ends. The germline V gene has CDR1 SGHNT and CDR2 YENEEA. The CDR3 DNA follows: TGTGCCAGCAGTCTAGGGTCCTCTAGCGCCTTAGCAGATACGCAGTATTTT. It yields the protein CASSLGSSSALADTQYF.

The chain employs TRBV6-1 and TRBJ2-1, with TRBD2 matching over 7 bases. V lost 3 bases to trimming and J lost 5 bases; unmatched junction nucleotides: 7. This CDR3 is built from 15 residues. Germline CDR1 MNHNS, CDR2 SASEGT. The CDR3 nucleotides are TGTGCCAGCAGTGAGAGCGGGGCGGGCAACAATGAGCAGTTCTTC. It translates to CASSESGAGNNEQFF.

The chain links TRBV4-3 to TRBJ2-1; 11 bases are a match to TRBD2. CDR1 and CDR2 (germline): LGHNA, YSLEER. The CDR3 has 17 residues. V shed 0 bases and J 7 bases; nucleotides not matched to a gene: 8. For the CDR3, the DNA is TGCGCCAGCAGCCAAGATAAGAGGACTAGCGGGCGGAATGAGCAGTTCTTC. Translation: CASSQDKRTSGRNEQFF.

The chain recombines TRBV7-9 with TRBJ2-3; 7 nucleotides line up with TRBD2. Losses at the gene ends were 8 bases for V and 0 bases for J; bases not matched to a gene: 11. The CDR3 sequence is 16 residues long. From germline, CDR1 is SEHNR and CDR2 FQNEAQ (reference sequence). CDR3 amino acids: CASRRSGPHSTDTQYF. The CDR3 DNA is TGTGCCAGCCGCCGTAGCGGGCCCCATAGCACAGATACGCAGTATTTT. The whole variable domain, remainder taken from reference TRBV7-9 and TRBJ2-3, is DTGVSQNPRHKITKRGQNVTFRCDPISEHNRLYWYRQTLGQGPEFLTYFQNEAQLEKSRLLSDRFSAERPKGSFSTLEIQRTEQGDSAMYLCASRRSGPHSTDTQYFGPGTRLTVL.

This chain uses TRBV5-4 with TRBJ2-3, with TRBD2 identical over 11 bases. The ends lost 4 bases at V and 0 bases at J; junction bases unmatched: 4. The germline V gene encodes CDR1 SGHNT and CDR2 YYREEE (reference sequence). The CDR3 totals 16 residues. CDR3 loop: CASSDRLAGSTDTQYF. The CDR3 bases are TGTGCCAGCAGCGATCGACTAGCGGGGAGCACAGATACGCAGTATTTT.

V usage is TRBV7-3 and J usage is TRBJ2-3; 9 positions agree with TRBD2. V was pared by 0 bases and J by 2 bases, with 9 bases of the junction left unmatched. There are 18 residues in the CDR3. Germline V CDR1 and CDR2: SGHTA, FQGTGA. CDR3 residues: CASSLTGLAGRATDTQYF. CDR3 sequence (DNA): TGTGCCAGCAGCTTAACGGGCCTAGCGGGACGAGCCACAGATACGCAGTATTTT. Using reference TRBV7-3 and TRBJ2-3 for the parts outside the CDR3, the full variable domain is GAGVSQTPSNKVTEKGKYVELRCDPISGHTALYWYRQSLGQGPEFLIYFQGTGAADDSGLPNDRFFAVRPEGSVSTLKIQRTERGDSAVYLCASSLTGLAGRATDTQYFGPGTRLTVL.

V is TRBV7-4 and J is TRBJ1-1; TRBD1 might be the D (6 bases). Germline CDR1 reads SGHVT; CDR2 reads SQSDAQ. The CDR3 loop spans 16 amino acids. V lost 3 bases to trimming and J lost 3 bases, with 17 bases between them. The CDR3 is CASSFVSGPGDTEAFF. Here the CDR3 DNA reads TGTGCCAGCAGCTTCGTGAGTGGCCCAGGGGACACTGAAGCTTTCTTT.

V gene TRBV5-5 combines with J gene TRBJ1-2, with D possibly TRBD1 on 6 matching bases. Deletions cut 2 bases from V and 8 bases from J, with 10 bases between. This CDR3 region has 12 residues. CDR1 is SGHKS and CDR2 is YYEKEE in the germline V gene (reference sequence). This CDR3 reads CASSLGQKGYTF. The CDR3 coding sequence is TGTGCCAGCAGCTTAGGACAGAAGGGCTACACCTTC.

The chain recombines TRBV25-1 with TRBJ2-2, with TRBD1 identical over 10 bases. Per the germline V gene, CDR1 is MGHDK and CDR2 is SYGVNS. The CDR3 is made up of 18 amino acids. V was clipped by 5 bases and J by 4 bases; unmatched bases: 13. The CDR3 nucleotides read TGTGCCAGCAGTTCAACCGGACAGGGGGACGTCGGCACCGGGGAGCTGTTTTTT. Protein: CASSSTGQGDVGTGELFF. The complete variable domain, with remaining parts taken from reference TRBV25-1 and TRBJ2-2, reads EADIYQTPRYLVIGTGKKITLECSQTMGHDKMYWYQQDPGMELHLIHYSYGVNSTEKGDLSSESTVSRIRTEHFPLTLESARPSHTSQYLCASSSTGQGDVGTGELFFGEGSRLTVL.

This clone was detected only once. J is TRBJ2-1 and V is TRBV4-3, with 9 bases lining up with TRBD2. CDR3 length: 16 residues. V trimming: 0 bases; J trimming: 4 bases; junction bases outside the gene matches: 4. Looked up from germline, CDR1 is LGHNA and CDR2 is YSLEER. The CDR3 DNA is TGCGCCAGCAGCCAAGATCGGGCGGGAGGGTACAATGAGCAGTTCTTC. Its protein is CASSQDRAGGYNEQFF.

V and J are TRBV27 and TRBJ2-7; 9 bases agree with TRBD1. Looked up from germline, CDR1 is MNHEY and CDR2 is SMNVEV (reference sequence). The CDR3 runs 15 residues. The J segment lost 3 bases and the V segment lost 5 bases, leaving 8 bases of the junction unmatched. CDR3 in amino acids: CASSLGTGRVYEQYF. The CDR3, as DNA: TGTGCCAGCAGTCTCGGGACAGGGAGGGTCTACGAGCAGTACTTC.

The genes are TRBV13 and TRBJ2-5; D uncertain. The CDR3 extends over 11 amino acids. Trimming removed 4 bases at V and 5 bases at J, with 5 bases between. Germline CDR1 reads PRHDT; CDR2 reads FYEKMQ (reference sequence). CDR3 in amino acids: CASSSRETQYF. The CDR3, as DNA: TGTGCCAGCAGCTCCAGGGAGACCCAGTACTTC.